A single sample gave rise to the 18 T cell receptor beta chains below, sequenced in a study of CD8 T cells in ankylosing spondylitis. For these TCRs, the target antigens are not known. TCRdb independently ran MiXCR on the 5' RACE reads; one entry per CDR3 protein. This sample has 200,000 to 250,000 distinct CDR3 sequences, with 15% to 20% found just once. Study-wide findings and caveats: Seemingly characteristic of ankylosing spondylitis blood was a TCR beta motif consisting of roughly 8 highly homologous variants.

Sequenced: blood, either unsorted or a sorted T cell fraction (not recorded which). The receptors come from a male donor with ankylosing spondylitis.

The V gene is TRBV7-2, the J gene TRBJ1-5; no clear D. V was trimmed by 1 base and J by 7 bases, leaving 8 bases between them. This CDR3 is 13 amino acids long. Germline V gene lookup returns CDR1 SGHTA and CDR2 FQGNSA. CDR3 nucleotides: TGTGCCAGCAGCTTAGACGCAGAGCAGCCCCAGCATTTT. This translates into CASSLDAEQPQHF.

V usage is TRBV4-1 and J usage is TRBJ1-2; D might be TRBD1 (5 bases). The CDR3 spans 13 residues. Looked up from germline, CDR1 is MGHRA and CDR2 is YSYEKL. Trimming pared 0 bases from V and 6 bases from J, leaving 8 bases between. The CDR3: CASSQDGADGYTF. In DNA, the CDR3 is TGCGCCAGCAGCCAAGATGGGGCCGATGGCTACACCTTC.

This chain joins TRBV4-3 and TRBJ2-7, with D perhaps matching TRBD1 or TRBD2 (6 bases each). This CDR3 has 15 amino acids. From germline, CDR1 is LGHNA and CDR2 YSLEER. V gave up 1 base and J gave up 3 bases, with 13 bases separating them. The CDR3 region has the DNA TGCGCCAGCAGCCAAGGGAGGGGGGACGGCTACGAGCAGTACTTC. Its translation: CASSQGRGDGYEQYF.

The chain joins TRBV5-1 to TRBJ1-5; D gene ambiguous. Per germline, CDR1 SGHRS and CDR2 YFSETQ. CDR3 length: 14 residues. V gave up 5 bases and J gave up 6 bases, with 15 bases separating them. The DNA for the CDR3 is TGCGCCAGCAGTCCGGACCCCGGCAGTCAGCCCCAGCATTTT. It encodes CASSPDPGSQPQHF.

This clonotype was detected only a few times. The rearrangement links TRBV5-1 to TRBJ2-1; TRBD2 matches at 7 bases. Per germline, CDR1 SGHRS and CDR2 YFSETQ. The junction had 8 bases not matched to a gene; V was cut back by 4 bases and J by 1 base. This CDR3 has 16 residues. The CDR3 DNA sequence: TGCGCCAGCAGCGGATTTCCTAGCGGATCCTACAATGAGCAGTTCTTC. Its translation is CASSGFPSGSYNEQFF.

This chain connects TRBV9 to TRBJ1-4, with 7 positions matching TRBD1. V was pared by 3 bases and J by 4 bases, with 9 bases of the junction left unmatched. The CDR3 length is 16 residues. CDR1 is SGDLS and CDR2 is YYNGEE in the germline V gene. This chain's CDR3 is CASSALTGVDNEKLFF. Here the CDR3 DNA reads TGTGCCAGCAGCGCCCTCACAGGGGTTGATAATGAAAAACTGTTTTTT.

CDR3 sequence: CASSLSDYLTYEQYF. The CDR3 DNA follows: TGTGCCAGCAGCTTATCGGACTACCTCACCTACGAGCAGTACTTC. The rearrangement uses TRBV7-9 and TRBJ2-7; the D gene is possibly TRBD2 (6 bases). CDR3 length equals 15 residues. Germline V gene sequence: CDR1 SEHNR, CDR2 FQNEAQ (reference sequence). Between the trimmed V and J ends, which lost 2 bases and 2 bases, there was a span of 13 bases.

This chain joins TRBV12-3 or TRBV12-4 and TRBJ2-7; a possible D gene is TRBD1 (5 bases). The V gene lost 3 bases and the J gene lost 5 bases, with 14 bases spanning the gap. CDR3 length: 14 residues. Here the CDR3 reads CASSLGQGSHEQYF. CDR3 DNA sequence: TGTGCCAGCAGTTTGGGGCAGGGATCCCACGAGCAGTACTTC.

This rearrangement joins TRBV20-1 to TRBJ2-1; TRBD2 agrees at 9 bases. CDR3 length: 14 amino acids. Trimming cost V 6 bases and J 4 bases; bases outside gene matches: 7. From germline, CDR1 is DFQATT and CDR2 SNEGSKA (reference sequence). The CDR3 DNA reads TGCAGTGCCACCGGGACTAGCCCTTACAATGAGCAGTTCTTC. Translated, it gives CSATGTSPYNEQFF.

This clonotype has a handful of counts. The chain links TRBV9 to TRBJ2-5; tentatively, D is TRBD2 (6 bases). The CDR3 loop spans 15 amino acids. Germline CDR1 and CDR2: SGDLS and YYNGEE. Trimming pared 1 base from V and 2 bases from J, leaving 12 bases between. CDR3 nucleotides: TGTGCCAGCAGCGTAACGGGAGCTACTCAAGAGACCCAGTACTTC. Protein product: CASSVTGATQETQYF.

The rearrangement uses TRBV6-2 or TRBV6-3 and TRBJ2-5; TRBD2 agrees at 11 bases. The CDR3 covers 15 residues. Germline lookup yields CDR1 MNHEY and CDR2 SVGEGT. The CDR3 spells CATEPGLADQETQYF. As DNA, the CDR3 is TGTGCTACCGAACCGGGACTAGCGGACCAAGAGACCCAGTACTTC.

The rearrangement links TRBV2 to TRBJ2-7, with TRBD2 matching 10 bases. The trim removed 7 bases at V and 4 bases at J, leaving 13 bases unmatched. The CDR3 has 16 amino acids. The germline CDR1 and CDR2 sequences are SNHLY and FYNNEI. The CDR3 reads CASIMGLANSAYEQYF. The CDR3 DNA reads as TGTGCCAGCATAATGGGACTAGCGAATTCCGCTTACGAGCAGTACTTC.

This clonotype was seen a few times. The chain links TRBV4-1 to TRBJ2-7; TRBD2 might be the D (5 bases). CDR1 is MGHRA, CDR2 YSYEKL, per germline. CDR3 length: 14 residues. The V end lost 1 base, the J end lost 6 bases, and 13 bases lay between the germline ends. The DNA for the CDR3 is TGCGCCAGCAGCCAAGTTGTGGCAGAGGGCGAGCAGTACTTC. This gives the protein CASSQVVAEGEQYF.

This clonotype was seen ten or more times. V and J are TRBV7-9 and TRBJ2-1; 10 bases fit TRBD2. The CDR3 is 16 residues long. Germline CDR1 is SEHNR and CDR2 is FQNEAQ (reference sequence). V trimming: 6 bases; J trimming: 1 base; junction bases outside the gene matches: 6. In DNA form, the CDR3 reads TGTGCCAGCAGACCCAAAGCGGGGGGGTCCTACAATGAGCAGTTCTTC. The encoded protein is CASRPKAGGSYNEQFF.

The V gene is TRBV20-1, the J gene TRBJ1-1; 8 bases match TRBD1. Germline CDR1 DFQATT, CDR2 SNEGSKA (reference sequence). The trim removed 4 bases at V and 2 bases at J, leaving 12 bases unmatched. The CDR3 spans 16 residues. The CDR3 reads CSAKILDRVINTEAFF. In DNA, the CDR3 is TGCAGTGCTAAGATATTGGACAGGGTAATTAACACTGAAGCTTTCTTT.

This clonotype has more than one count but fewer than ten. The chain uses TRBV20-1 and TRBJ2-3, with 10 nucleotides matching TRBD2. This CDR3 is built from 16 residues. With V trimmed by 3 bases and J by 0 bases, 6 bases remained unmatched. The germline CDR1 and CDR2 sequences are DFQATT and SNEGSKA (reference sequence). CDR3 DNA: TGCAGTGCTAGTTCTAGCGGGGGCCCTAGCACAGATACGCAGTATTTT. This codes for CSASSSGGPSTDTQYF.

The chain has TRBV6-1 and TRBJ1-5; D perhaps matches TRBD1 (6 bases). In germline, CDR1 is MNHNS, CDR2 SASEGT. Trimming took off 1 base at V and 9 bases at J, with 16 bases between the two ends. The CDR3 length is 15 residues. The CDR3 loop is CASSEGPGGFGPQHF. CDR3 DNA sequence: TGTGCCAGCAGTGAAGGCCCTGGGGGCTTCGGGCCCCAGCATTTT.

This chain links TRBV27 with TRBJ2-1, with a tentative D call TRBD2 (6 bases). This CDR3 is built from 16 residues. Germline CDR1 and CDR2: MNHEY and SMNVEV (reference sequence). The germline V and J ends were trimmed by 6 bases and 0 bases, with 15 bases remaining between them. CDR3 in DNA: TGTGCCAGCAGGAAGGAGGGTGCTAGCTCCTACAATGAGCAGTTCTTC. Amino acids: CASRKEGASSYNEQFF.